The 10 T cell receptor beta chains listed next were all sequenced from one sample in a study of Graves' ophthalmopathy and Graves' hyperthyroidism. TCR beta CDR3 regions were amplified from RNA transcripts. The first-round RT-PCR employed HTBI primers together with the Qiagen OneStep RT-PCR kit. A multiplex PCR was then performed as the second round. TCRdb called the multiplex PCR reads again in MiXCR, with one record for every CDR3 protein. The sample includes 600,000 to 950,000 distinct CDR3 sequences, 40% of them seen just once. Sequencing was done on a sample of peripheral blood. Every receptor here comes from an adult man with Graves' ophthalmopathy.

The CDR3 spells CASSVGTGESPLHF. DNA for the CDR3: TGTGCCAGCAGTGTTGGGACAGGGGAATCACCCCTCCACTTT. This sequence joins TRBV6-5 and TRBJ1-6, with 10 bases identical to TRBD1. The CDR3 covers 14 residues. Germline trimming cut 5 bases from V and 10 bases from J; bases unmatched to any gene: 5. Germline CDR1 is MNHEY and CDR2 is SVGAGI.

This clonotype came up a few times. The chain joins TRBV20-1 to TRBJ2-7; D might be TRBD1 (6 bases). Per germline, CDR1 DFQATT and CDR2 SNEGSKA (reference sequence). V lost 7 bases and J lost 3, with 10 bases in between. The CDR3 consists of 11 residues. Here the CDR3 DNA reads TGCAGTGGGACAGAAGGCTACGAGCAGTACTTC. It yields the protein CSGTEGYEQYF.

The DNA for the CDR3 is TGTGCCAGCAGACCCGGGACTAGCGAGATCTACGAGCAGTACTTC. Translated: CASRPGTSEIYEQYF. This chain joins TRBV25-1 and TRBJ2-7, with TRBD2 matching over 10 bases. CDR1 MGHDK and CDR2 SYGVNS come from the germline V gene. V trimming: 6 bases; J trimming: 3 bases; junction bases outside the gene matches: 8. This CDR3 has 15 residues.

To note about this clonotype: The CDR3 end shows no conserved phenylalanine or tryptophan, and so a read error is likely. The limits of the CDR3 on the DNA are not certain, so only TCRdb's listed CDR3 is given. The chain joins TRBV29-1 to TRBJ2-7; the table's D gene call, TRBD1, was not cross checked with the DNA. The CDR3 length is 15 residues, termini included. The V gene's germline CDR1 is SQVTM and CDR2 ANQGSEA. The CDR3 here is CSVEFGTGSSYEQYL.

This clonotype was seen a handful of times. Sequence at one end of the junction differs from germline and may be a read error. The chain joins TRBV10-2 to TRBJ1-1; D gene ambiguous. This CDR3 spans 14 amino acids. CDR1 is WSHSY, CDR2 SAAADI, per germline. The CDR3 spells CASSHFVTLAEAFF. The DNA of the CDR3 is TGTGCCAGCAGTCATTTTGTCACACTTGCTGAAGCTTTCTTT.

This clonotype came up many times. The chain uses TRBV15 and TRBJ2-7; D is possibly TRBD2 (5 bases). Trimming removed 0 bases from V and 7 bases from J, with 10 bases in between. The germline V gene has CDR1 LNHNV and CDR2 YYDKDF (reference sequence). The CDR3 contains 13 residues. The CDR3 reads CATSRDEGREQYF. The CDR3 DNA sequence: TGTGCCACCAGCAGAGATGAGGGAAGGGAGCAGTACTTC.

On this clonotype itself: This may be a read error, as it is one base from a much larger clone. The CDR3 ends on some other residue instead of the conserved phenylalanine or tryptophan, so this is likely a read error. The chain is built from TRBV7-2 and TRBJ1-1; D is unresolved. The CDR3 has 13 amino acids. The germline CDR1 and CDR2 sequences are SGHTA and FQGNSA. Deletions cut 5 bases from V and 1 base from J, with 8 bases between. In DNA form, the CDR3 reads TGTGCCAGCAGCCGCAATCAGAACACTGAAGCTTTCTCT. This translates into CASSRNQNTEAFS.

This clonotype was observed a handful of times. The chain employs TRBV9 and TRBJ2-5; D is ambiguous. CDR1 SGDLS and CDR2 YYNGEE come from the germline V gene. The V end lost 0 bases, the J end lost 2 bases, and 8 bases lay between the germline ends. This CDR3 has 14 amino acids. The CDR3 nucleotides are TGTGCCAGCAGCGTAGCCCCCTCACAAGAGACCCAGTACTTC. Translated: CASSVAPSQETQYF.

This clonotype was observed at least ten times. The chain joins TRBV7-2 to TRBJ1-1, with D uncertain. CDR3 size: 13 residues. Trimming left V 8 bases short and J 0 bases short, with 10 bases between. CDR1 and CDR2 (germline): SGHTA, FQGNSA. The CDR3 reads CASGTQVNTEAFF. CDR3 sequence (DNA): TGTGCCAGCGGCACTCAGGTGAACACTGAAGCTTTCTTT. The variable domain in full, completed from reference TRBV7-2 and TRBJ1-1, reads GAGVSQSPSNKVTEKGKDVELRCDPISGHTALYWYRQSLGQGLEFLIYFQGNSAPDKSGLPSDRFSAERTGGSVSTLTIQRTQQEDSAVYLCASGTQVNTEAFFGQGTRLTVV.

V is TRBV29-1 and J is TRBJ1-2; TRBD1 agrees at 9 bases. V gave up 7 bases and J gave up 7 bases; unmatched junction bases: 16. The CDR3 spans 15 residues. Germline lookup yields CDR1 SQVTM and CDR2 ANQGSEA. The CDR3 DNA is TGCAGCGCCCGATGGGACAGGGTCTGGTCGAGTGGCTACACCTTC. Translating gives CSARWDRVWSSGYTF.